These 5 T cell receptor beta chains came from one sample sequenced in a study of early T cells in non-severe SARS-CoV-2 infection. TCRdb reprocessed the 5' RACE reads with MiXCR, giving one entry per CDR3 protein. Here the sample spans about 99,000 distinct CDR3 sequences, 15% to 20% being singletons. Sequencing was performed on whole blood. The receptors derive from an adult who was a healthcare worker with PCR-confirmed SARS-CoV-2 infection or an uninfected control (not recorded which).

For the CDR3, the DNA is TGTGCCAGCAGCTCAAGGACAGGGGAAAACTCCTATAATTCACCCCTCCACTTT. The encoded protein is CASSSRTGENSYNSPLHF. The chain combines TRBV13 with TRBJ1-6; 9 positions agree with TRBD1. With V trimmed by 4 bases and J by 0 bases, 7 bases remained unmatched. The CDR3 spans 18 residues. CDR1 is PRHDT, CDR2 FYEKMQ, per germline (reference sequence).

The chain uses TRBV10-2 and TRBJ1-1; D is perhaps TRBD1 (6 bases). V lost 7 bases and J lost 1, with 10 bases in between. This CDR3 has 13 residues. CDR1 is WSHSY, CDR2 SAAADI, per germline. The CDR3 DNA reads TGCGCCAGCAAACTGACAGGGAACACTGAAGCTTTCTTT. This translates into CASKLTGNTEAFF.

The chain recombines TRBV30 with TRBJ2-7, with TRBD2 matching 9 bases. Trimming cost V 5 bases and J 4 bases; bases outside gene matches: 6. This CDR3 has 13 residues. The germline CDR1 and CDR2 sequences are GTSNPN and SVGIG (reference sequence). The CDR3 DNA reads as TGTGCCTGGTGGCGGGGGGGATTTTACGAGCAGTACTTC. It is translated as CAWWRGGFYEQYF.

The V and J genes are TRBV7-6 and TRBJ2-1; 12 bases match TRBD2. The germline gives CDR1 SGHVS, CDR2 FNYEAQ. CDR3 length: 18 residues. Trimming at V came to 1 base and at J to 10 bases, leaving 14 bases not matched to a gene. CDR3 in amino acids: CASSLVLAGGRQVGEQFF. CDR3 in DNA: TGTGCCAGCAGCTTAGTACTAGCGGGAGGTCGTCAGGTGGGGGAGCAGTTCTTC.

The chain is built from TRBV2 and TRBJ1-6, with 9 bases matching TRBD1. Germline V gene data show CDR1 as SNHLY and CDR2 as FYNNEI. The junction had 8 bases not matched to a gene; V was cut back by 5 bases and J by 9 bases. CDR3 size: 15 residues. CDR3 sequence reads: CASSSGTGQGSPLHF. DNA of the CDR3: TGTGCCAGCAGTTCCGGGACAGGGCAAGGTTCACCCCTCCACTTT.